This TCR beta chain was recovered during a study of OX40 agonist ivuxolimab in advanced cancers. Turning to the study itself: Every 2 weeks, patients received ivuxolimab intravenously, dosed at 0.01 to 10 mg/kg. Patients with hepatocellular carcinoma, melanoma, renal cell or head and neck cancer made up the dose-escalation patients.

As to this clone: Its antigen is currently unknown.

Germline-derived CDR1 and CDR2 are SNHLY and FYNNEI. With 10 bases clipped from V and 6 bases from J, the junction kept 11 bases outside the gene matches. The CDR3 loop spans 13 amino acids. Whole-study results and caveats: By week 6 at 0.1 to 3.0 mg/kg, blood CD4+ and CD8+ T cells had expanded clonally.

Repertoires were generated with immunoSEQ multiplex PCR, while TCRdb's copy carries only in-frame clones and drops some. Among tens of thousands of clones listed, over 75% were seen once. Collection of blood occurred at baseline, at cycle 4 day 1, and at cycle 7 day 1. Sequenced here: CD4+ or CD8+ T cells sorted from blood, sampled in a trial of the OX40 agonist ivuxolimab. The chain is built from TRBV2 and TRBJ1-2, with 7 nucleotides matching TRBD1. This sequence originates from an adult with an advanced solid tumor such as melanoma, head and neck, liver or kidney cancer. CDR3 sequence (DNA): TGTGCCATCTACTCGGGAGGGGGCCATGGCTACACCTTC. It encodes CAIYSGGGHGYTF.